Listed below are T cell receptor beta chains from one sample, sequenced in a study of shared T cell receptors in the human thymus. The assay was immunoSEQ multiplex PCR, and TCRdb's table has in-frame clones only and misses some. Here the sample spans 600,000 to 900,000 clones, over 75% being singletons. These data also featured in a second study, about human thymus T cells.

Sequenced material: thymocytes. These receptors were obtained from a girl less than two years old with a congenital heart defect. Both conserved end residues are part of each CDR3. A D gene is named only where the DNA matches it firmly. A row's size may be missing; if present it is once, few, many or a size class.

TGTGCTAGCAGCCCCTGGAGTCCCGGGGGCACTGAAGCTTTCTTT CASSPWSPGGTEAFF TRBJ1-1 NA NA TRBV7-7
TGTGCCAGCCGCTACGCCCGGGACAAGGGAACAGACTGTCGGGATGGCTACACCTTC CASRYARDKGTDCRDGYTF TRBJ1-2 NA NA TRBV18
TGCGCCAGCAGCCCAACTAGGAACAGGGGGACGGGTGGCTACACCTTC CASSPTRNRGTGGYTF TRBJ1-2 NA TRBD1 TRBV4-3
TGTGCCAGTAGGCTAAACGGACGAAGGGGGTATTCACCCCTCCACTTT CASRLNGRRGYSPLHF TRBJ1-6 few NA TRBV19
TGTGCCAGCAGCCTAACTAACGCCAACAATGAGCAGTTCTTC CASSLTNANNEQFF TRBJ2-1 once NA TRBV14
TGTGCCACCAGCAGACCCGGGACACCCGACTCCTACGAGCAGTACTTC CATSRPGTPDSYEQYF TRBJ2-7 NA NA TRBV15
TGTGCCAGCAGGAGCTTGGACAGGGAGGGAGTTCAGGACACTGAAGCTTTCTTT CASRSLDREGVQDTEAFF TRBJ1-1 NA TRBD1 TRBV27
TGTGCCAGCAGCTTAAAAGAGGGCGAGGGACAGGGCATAGATACGCAGTATTTT CASSLKEGEGQGIDTQYF TRBJ2-3 NA TRBD1 TRBV7-8
TGTGCCAGCAGCCTGGGGACAGGGGGCAAAATGAACACTGAAGCTTTCTTT CASSLGTGGKMNTEAFF TRBJ1-1 NA TRBD1 TRBV11-3
TGTGCCAGCAGTTTACGGGCGGAGGGTCGCTATGGCTACACCTTC CASSLRAEGRYGYTF TRBJ1-2 NA NA TRBV27
TGCGCCAGCAGCTTGTCAATAGCGGGGGGCGAGCAGTACTTC CASSLSIAGGEQYF TRBJ2-7 NA TRBD2 TRBV5-1
TGTGCCAGCAGTCCAATTGGGGGAGGCTATGGCTACACCTTC CASSPIGGGYGYTF TRBJ1-2 NA NA TRBV27
TGTGCCAGTCGACGAGTGGGGCTTGGTGGCTACACCTTC CASRRVGLGGYTF TRBJ1-2 NA NA TRBV5-4
TGTGCCAGCAGGCCGACCGGACAGTGGCGCTATAATTCACCCCTCCACTTT CASRPTGQWRYNSPLHF TRBJ1-6 NA NA TRBV27
TGTGCCAGCGGCAAGTACTCAGGGTCCTACGAGCAGTACTTC CASGKYSGSYEQYF TRBJ2-7 NA NA TRBV7-9
TGTGCCAGCGCATCGTTAGGGGGAACGGTTAACTATGGCTACACCTTC CASASLGGTVNYGYTF TRBJ1-2 NA NA TRBV28
TGTGCCAGCAGGCAACAGGGGAGATCCTATGGCTACACCTTC CASRQQGRSYGYTF TRBJ1-2 NA TRBD1 TRBV6-6
TGCGCCAGCAGCTTGGCGGTAGTAGAGGAAGGCTACACCTTC CASSLAVVEEGYTF TRBJ1-2 NA NA TRBV5-1
TGTGCCAGCAGTTCGCAGGGGGCCAATGAGCAGTTCTTC CASSSQGANEQFF TRBJ2-1 NA TRBD1 TRBV27
TGCAGTCTAAATTCTGGAAACACCATATATTTT CSLNSGNTIYF TRBJ1-3 NA NA TRBV20-1
TGCAGCTACCCGGAGTACAATGAGCAGTTCTTC CSYPEYNEQFF TRBJ2-1 NA NA TRBV20-1
TGTGCCAGCAGCGTAGGGGCCGGAACAGAGATCTACGAGCAGTACTTC CASSVGAGTEIYEQYF TRBJ2-7 NA NA TRBV9
TGTGCCAGTAGCTATTACCAGGGAAATAATTCACCCCTCCACTTT CASSYYQGNNSPLHF TRBJ1-6 few NA TRBV19
TGTGCCAGCAGTTTCGGAGGGGCCGGCTCCTATAATTCACCCCTCCACTTT CASSFGGAGSYNSPLHF TRBJ1-6 NA NA TRBV28
TGTGCCAGCAGAGACAGGGGGAAAACTAATGAAAAACTGTTTTTT CASRDRGKTNEKLFF TRBJ1-4 NA TRBD1 TRBV6-5
TGTGCCAGCAGTCCACTAGCGGGGGATACCGGGGAGCTGTTTTTT CASSPLAGDTGELFF TRBJ2-2 NA TRBD2 TRBV25-1
TGTGCCAGCGATTCGCAGGGTGATGAGCAGTTCTTC CASDSQGDEQFF TRBJ2-1 once NA TRBV28
TGTGCTAGTGGTCCTCCCCGGACAGGGGAACCGTATAGCAATCAGCCCCAGCATTTT CASGPPRTGEPYSNQPQHF TRBJ1-5 NA TRBD1 TRBV12-5
TGTGCCAGCAGCGCAACCGGACAGGGACACAACTATGGCTACACCTTC CASSATGQGHNYGYTF TRBJ1-2 few TRBD1 TRBV11-2
TGTGCCAGCAGCTTAAACCCCCGGGTCGCCATATCCTATAATTCACCCCTCCACTTT CASSLNPRVAISYNSPLHF TRBJ1-6 NA NA TRBV7-8
TGTGCCAGCAGCTTGGGCCTACGGGTTGAAGCTTTCTTT CASSLGLRVEAFF TRBJ1-1 NA NA TRBV5-5
TGTGCCAGCAGCCTACGACCATGGGGAGAAGAGACCCAGTACTTC CASSLRPWGEETQYF TRBJ2-5 NA NA TRBV9
TGTGCCAGCAGCCTCTGGACAGGGAAGGCTAATGAAAAACTGTTTTTT CASSLWTGKANEKLFF TRBJ1-4 once TRBD1 TRBV11-2
TGTGCCAGCAGCTTAGGTACAGAAATATATGAAAAACTGTTTTTT CASSLGTEIYEKLFF TRBJ1-4 NA NA TRBV7-6
TGTGCCAGCAGCGGGGACAGACCAAGTAACTATGGCTACACCTTC CASSGDRPSNYGYTF TRBJ1-2 NA TRBD1 TRBV5-5
TGCGCCAGCAGCTCGGCCGGGAACTCCTACGAGCAGTACTTC CASSSAGNSYEQYF TRBJ2-7 NA NA TRBV5-1
TGTGCCAGCTTACAGGGGAGTGAGGATGACACTGAAGCTTTCTTT CASLQGSEDDTEAFF TRBJ1-1 NA TRBD1 TRBV6-5
TGTGCCAGCAGTTTACCGCCCCGGCTCGGGGATCGGAACACTGAAGCTTTCTTT CASSLPPRLGDRNTEAFF TRBJ1-1 once NA TRBV28
TGTGCCAGCAGCCAAGATTACCGGACAGCGCGTAACACTGAAGCTTTCTTT CASSQDYRTARNTEAFF TRBJ1-1 NA NA TRBV4-2
TGTGCCAGCAGTTACGGGCTTGGCACTGAAGCTTTCTTT CASSYGLGTEAFF TRBJ1-1 few NA TRBV6-5
TGTGCCAGCAGACCCGAACCGGGACAGGGGTATGGCTACACCTTC CASRPEPGQGYGYTF TRBJ1-2 once TRBD1 TRBV5-4
TGTGCCAGCAGCTTAGGAGGCGGGCATCAGGTACGGAAGGAAAAACTGTTTTTT CASSLGGGHQVRKEKLFF TRBJ1-4 NA NA TRBV7-6
TGCGCCAGCAGCCTTACAGGACCGAATCAGCCCCAGCATTTT CASSLTGPNQPQHF TRBJ1-5 NA NA TRBV4-3
TGTGCCAGCAGCCCGAAGAGACAGGTTTTGAACACTGAAGCTTTCTTT CASSPKRQVLNTEAFF TRBJ1-1 NA NA TRBV9
TGCGCCAGCAGTTCTATTGGGGCAATCTTAAACACTGAAGCTTTCTTT CASSSIGAILNTEAFF TRBJ1-1 NA NA TRBV5-1
TGTGCCAGCAGTGAAGCGCCAGGAGGTCGTTTAGGGAATACGCAGTATTTT CASSEAPGGRLGNTQYF TRBJ2-3 NA NA TRBV6-1
TGTGCCAGTAGTGCAAGGACAGGGGGCAACACTGAAGCTTTCTTT CASSARTGGNTEAFF TRBJ1-1 NA TRBD1 TRBV19
TGTGCCAGCAGCCGGATACAGGGGGCGAACACCATATATTTT CASSRIQGANTIYF TRBJ1-3 once TRBD1 TRBV14
TGTGCCAGCAGCACAGGGGCGGGAGAGACCCAGTACTTC CASSTGAGETQYF TRBJ2-5 NA TRBD1 TRBV11-2
TGTGCCAGCTCACCATATCGCGAATCGACAGGGTCTAATGAAAAACTGTTTTTT CASSPYRESTGSNEKLFF TRBJ1-4 NA TRBD1 TRBV18
TGTGCCAGTAGGGTCAACAGGAATTCGTATGAAAAACTGTTTTTT CASRVNRNSYEKLFF TRBJ1-4 few NA TRBV19
TGCGCCAGCAGCCAAGATAAGGGACTGCCTATTCGCACAGATACGCAGTATTTT CASSQDKGLPIRTDTQYF TRBJ2-3 NA NA TRBV4-1